This T cell receptor beta chain derives from a study of T cell responses to AZD1222 COVID-19 vaccine. Broader study findings: CD4 TCRs associated with vaccination spanned spike, dominating at 160-218 and 743-854. Variant regions that are unmutated are reportedly the target of nearly half of spike-specific TCRs. Clonal diversity was possibly underestimated, and white British individuals and females predominated among donors.

Measured with immunoSEQ multiplex PCR; TCRdb has only the in-frame clones, and not every one. Here the sample spans 85,000 to 130,000 clones, approximately 90% being singletons. J lost 3 bases, V lost 4 bases, and 10 bases had no gene match. This CDR3 is 16 amino acids long. CDR1 and CDR2 from the germline V gene are SGDLS and YYNGEE. Worth noting for this clone: The antigen is not known.

The V call is TRBV9, the J call TRBJ2-1, with 7 bases fitting TRBD1. The source is an adult in good health. The material sequenced was peripheral blood, taken on day 0 of AZD1222 vaccination. CDR3 sequence (DNA): TGTGCCAGCAGCACAAGAGGGGACAGCAACTACAATGAGCAGTTCTTC. Translating gives CASSTRGDSNYNEQFF.